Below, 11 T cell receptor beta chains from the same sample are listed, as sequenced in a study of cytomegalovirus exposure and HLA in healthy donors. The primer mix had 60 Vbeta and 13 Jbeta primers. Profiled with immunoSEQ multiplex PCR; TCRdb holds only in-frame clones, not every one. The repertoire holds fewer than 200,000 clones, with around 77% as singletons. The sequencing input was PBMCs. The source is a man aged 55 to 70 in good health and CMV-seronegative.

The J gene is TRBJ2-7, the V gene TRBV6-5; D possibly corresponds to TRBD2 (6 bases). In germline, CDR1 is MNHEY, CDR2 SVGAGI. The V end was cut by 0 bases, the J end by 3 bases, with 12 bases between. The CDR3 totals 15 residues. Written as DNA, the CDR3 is TGTGCCAGCAGTTACTCGGCGGGGACTTTCTACGAGCAGTACTTC. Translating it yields CASSYSAGTFYEQYF.

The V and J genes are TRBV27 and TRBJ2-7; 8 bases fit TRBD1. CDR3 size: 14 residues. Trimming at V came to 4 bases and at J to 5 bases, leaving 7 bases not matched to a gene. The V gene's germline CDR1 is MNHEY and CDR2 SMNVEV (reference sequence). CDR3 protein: CASSSRTGWDEQYF. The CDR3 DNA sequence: TGTGCCAGCAGTTCCCGGACAGGGTGGGACGAGCAGTACTTC.

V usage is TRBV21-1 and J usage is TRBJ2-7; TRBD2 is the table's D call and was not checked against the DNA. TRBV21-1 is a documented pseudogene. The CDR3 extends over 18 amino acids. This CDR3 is CASSKPRLAGGPIYEQYF. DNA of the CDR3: TGTGCCAGCAGCAAACCCAGACTAGCGGGAGGGCCCATTTACGAGCAGTACTTC.

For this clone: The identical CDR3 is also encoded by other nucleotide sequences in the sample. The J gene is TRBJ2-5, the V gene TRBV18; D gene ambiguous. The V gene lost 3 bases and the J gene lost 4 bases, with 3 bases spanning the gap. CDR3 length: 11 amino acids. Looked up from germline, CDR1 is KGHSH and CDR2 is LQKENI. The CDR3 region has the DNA TGTGCCAGCTCACCCGGAGAGACCCAGTACTTC. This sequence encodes CASSPGETQYF.

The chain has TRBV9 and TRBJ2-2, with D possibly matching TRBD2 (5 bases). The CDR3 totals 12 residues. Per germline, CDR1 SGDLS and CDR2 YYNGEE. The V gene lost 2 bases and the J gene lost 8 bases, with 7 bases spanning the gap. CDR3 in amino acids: CASSVGGGELFF. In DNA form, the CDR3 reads TGTGCCAGCAGCGTCGGCGGGGGGGAGCTGTTTTTT.

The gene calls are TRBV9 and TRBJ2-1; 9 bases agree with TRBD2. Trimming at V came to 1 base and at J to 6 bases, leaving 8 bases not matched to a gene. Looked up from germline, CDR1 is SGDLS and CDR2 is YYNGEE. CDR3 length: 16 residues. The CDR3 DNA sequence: TGTGCCAGCAGCGTACAGGCTAGCGGGGATCTCAATGAGCAGTTCTTC. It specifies CASSVQASGDLNEQFF.

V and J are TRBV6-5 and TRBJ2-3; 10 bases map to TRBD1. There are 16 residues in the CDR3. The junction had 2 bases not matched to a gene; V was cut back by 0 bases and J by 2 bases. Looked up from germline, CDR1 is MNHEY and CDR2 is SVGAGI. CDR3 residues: CASSYSGQGITDTQYF. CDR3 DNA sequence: TGTGCCAGCAGTTACTCGGGACAGGGGATCACAGATACGCAGTATTTT.

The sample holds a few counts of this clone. CDR3 sequence: CASSFTGGGSLRNTIYF. In DNA form, the CDR3 reads TGTGCCAGCAGCTTCACCGGCGGGGGATCTTTGAGAAACACCATATATTTT. This chain connects TRBV11-2 to TRBJ1-3, with a possible D match to TRBD1 (5 bases). Trimming removed 3 bases from V and 5 bases from J, with 20 bases in between. The CDR3 sequence is 17 residues long. Per germline, CDR1 SGHAT and CDR2 FQNNGV.

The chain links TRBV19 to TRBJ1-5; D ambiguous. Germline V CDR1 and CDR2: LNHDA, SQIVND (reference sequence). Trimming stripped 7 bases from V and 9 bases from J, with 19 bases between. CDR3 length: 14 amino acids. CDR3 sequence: CASIDPGPRGPQHF. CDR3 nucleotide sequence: TGTGCCAGTATCGACCCGGGCCCTCGGGGGCCCCAGCATTTT.

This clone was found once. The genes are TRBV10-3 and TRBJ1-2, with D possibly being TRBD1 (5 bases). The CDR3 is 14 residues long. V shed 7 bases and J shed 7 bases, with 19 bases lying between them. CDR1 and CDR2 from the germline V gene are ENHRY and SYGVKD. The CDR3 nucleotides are TGTGCCATCAAACTTGAGACAGATTCTGGTGGCTACACCTTC. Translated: CAIKLETDSGGYTF.

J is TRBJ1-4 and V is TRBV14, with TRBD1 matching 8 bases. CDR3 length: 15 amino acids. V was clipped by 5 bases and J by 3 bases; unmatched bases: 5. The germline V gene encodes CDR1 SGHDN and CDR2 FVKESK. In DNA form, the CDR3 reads TGTGCCAGCAGCAAGCAGGGGGCTGCTAATGAAAAACTGTTTTTT. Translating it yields CASSKQGAANEKLFF.